This T cell receptor beta chain derives from a study of T cells after posttransplantation cyclophosphamide. Assay: immunoSEQ multiplex PCR; the TCRdb copy retains only in-frame clones and omits some. The profile shows about 22,000 clones, 73% of them singletons. The germline V and J ends were trimmed by 0 bases and 1 base, with 10 bases remaining between them. CDR1 is SGHRS, CDR2 YFSETQ, per germline. CDR3 length: 15 residues. The gene calls are TRBV5-1 and TRBJ2-5; maybe TRBD2 (5 bases). Sequencing was done on a sample of memory CD4+ T cells sorted from PBMCs. The TCR comes from a woman between 55 and 75 years old in good health, CMV-negative, and a related stem cell transplant donor. The CDR3 spells CASSLATGSQETQYF. The CDR3 coding sequence is TGCGCCAGCAGCTTGGCCACGGGGTCCCAAGAGACCCAGTACTTC.